A selection of T cell receptor beta chains follows, all from one sample in a study of OX40 agonist ivuxolimab in advanced cancers. The repertoire was sequenced with immunoSEQ multiplex PCR; TCRdb's copy has only in-frame clones and lacks some. This table holds approximately 90,000 clones, approximately 90% found once. The material sequenced was CD4+ or CD8+ T cells sorted from blood, taken in a trial of the OX40 agonist ivuxolimab. The receptors derive from an adult with an advanced solid tumor such as melanoma, head and neck, liver or kidney cancer. Each CDR3 is given with its conserved first and last residue. D genes are given only for firm matches. Clone size appears in some rows only: once, few, many, or a class for an expanded clone.

v_call	j_call	clone_size	d_call	cdr3_nt	cdr3_aa
TRBV4-3	TRBJ1-4	.	.	TGCGCCAGCAGCCAAGATCGACAACAGGGCGCGGGTGAAAAACTGTTTTTT	CASSQDRQQGAGEKLFF
TRBV30	TRBJ2-7	.	TRBD2	TGTGCTGTAGAGGGGTCTAGCGGGAGTGGGGAGCAGTACTTC	CAVEGSSGSGEQYF
TRBV6-5	TRBJ1-2	.	.	TGTGCCAGCAGAGCAATCCCTCGGGGCTACACCTTC	CASRAIPRGYTF
TRBV2	TRBJ2-2	.	TRBD2	TGTGCCAGCAGTCCCCTAGCGGGCAACACCGGGGAGCTGTTTTTT	CASSPLAGNTGELFF
TRBV9	TRBJ2-2	.	TRBD2	TGTGCCAGCAGCGTAGAGGGGACTAGCATTACCGGGGAGCTGTTTTTT	CASSVEGTSITGELFF
TRBV19	TRBJ1-4	once	.	TGTGCCAGTAGTATACCCGGGGCCAGTGAAAAACTGTTTTTT	CASSIPGASEKLFF
TRBV19	TRBJ2-1	.	TRBD2	TGTGCCAGTAGGGCGGGGGGGCGTGGCCCCTCCTACAATGAGCAGTTCTTC	CASRAGGRGPSYNEQFF
TRBV9	TRBJ2-5	.	.	TGTGCCAGCAGCGTAGGACCCCTAGGGGAGACCCAGTACTTC	CASSVGPLGETQYF
TRBV6-6	TRBJ1-1	few	TRBD1	TGTGCCAGCAGACGCAATACAGGGGCGAACACTGAAGCTTTCTTT	CASRRNTGANTEAFF
TRBV9	TRBJ1-1	.	.	TGTGCCAGCAGCGTCCTCGATATGGGTGAAGCTTTCTTT	CASSVLDMGEAFF